The TCR beta chain described here comes from a study of T cell repertoires in cytomegalovirus infection. V shed 0 bases, J shed 7 bases, and the junction held 9 bases outside the gene matches. The CDR3 length is 17 residues. CDR1 is MNHNS and CDR2 is SASEGT in the germline V gene. Each CDR3 protein gets one entry after TCRdb re-called the reads with MiXCR. This table holds approximately 700,000 distinct CDR3 sequences, 35% found once. Only a few counts were recorded for this clonotype. This TCR was sampled from a human donor in good health (CMV status not recorded). Some clones in this sample may be carry-over from other donors' samples. This chain connects TRBV6-1 to TRBJ2-2, with 9 bases fitting TRBD1. The sequencing sample was made of PBMCs. Here the CDR3 reads CASSEAFRTGENGELFF. In DNA, the CDR3 is TGTGCCAGCAGTGAAGCGTTTCGGACAGGGGAGAACGGGGAGCTGTTTTTT.